The source of this T cell receptor (beta chain) is a study of siplizumab effects on memory and regulatory T cells. Study-wide findings and caveats: Unstimulated naive T cells seemed to show more diversity than memory cells did, and they also seemed to be among the major contributors to the alloresponse.

As to this clone: No antigen is known for it.

Generated by immunoSEQ multiplex PCR, the TCRdb table keeps only in-frame clones and is missing some. The sample carries about 100,000 clones, roughly 91% recorded once. CDR3 size: 17 residues. J gave up 0 bases and V 4 bases, and 6 bases lay outside the gene matches. In germline, CDR1 is KGHSH, CDR2 LQKENI. Sequencing was done on a sample of non-Treg CD4+ T cells sorted from blood. This chain joins TRBV18 and TRBJ2-6; the match to TRBD1 covers 7 bases. This clonotype was obtained from a human donor in good health. The CDR3 loop is CASSRGQAGSGANVLTF. The CDR3 nucleotides are TGTGCCAGCTCACGCGGACAGGCAGGCTCTGGGGCCAACGTCCTGACTTTC.